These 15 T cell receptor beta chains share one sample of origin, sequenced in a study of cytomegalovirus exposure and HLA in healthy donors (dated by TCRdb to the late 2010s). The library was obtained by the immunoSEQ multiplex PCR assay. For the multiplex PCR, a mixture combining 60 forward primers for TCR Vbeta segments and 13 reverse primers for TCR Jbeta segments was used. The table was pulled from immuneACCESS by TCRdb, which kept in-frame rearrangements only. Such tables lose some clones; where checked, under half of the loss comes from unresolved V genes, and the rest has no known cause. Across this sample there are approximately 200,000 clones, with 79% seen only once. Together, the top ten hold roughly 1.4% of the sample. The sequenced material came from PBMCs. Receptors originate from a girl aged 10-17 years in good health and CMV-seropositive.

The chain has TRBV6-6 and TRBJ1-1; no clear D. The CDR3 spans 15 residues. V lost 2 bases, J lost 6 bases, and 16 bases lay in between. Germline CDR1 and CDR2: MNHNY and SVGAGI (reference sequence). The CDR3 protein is CASSYGQAGSPEAFF. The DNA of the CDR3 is TGTGCCAGCAGTTACGGCCAGGCGGGGTCCCCTGAAGCTTTCTTT.

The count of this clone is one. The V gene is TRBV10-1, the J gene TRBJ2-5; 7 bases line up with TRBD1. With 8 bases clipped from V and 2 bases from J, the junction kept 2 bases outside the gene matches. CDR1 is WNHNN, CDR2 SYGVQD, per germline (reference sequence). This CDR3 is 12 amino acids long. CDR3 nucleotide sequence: TGCGCCAGCTCAGGGGGACAAGAGACCCAGTACTTC. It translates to CASSGGQETQYF.

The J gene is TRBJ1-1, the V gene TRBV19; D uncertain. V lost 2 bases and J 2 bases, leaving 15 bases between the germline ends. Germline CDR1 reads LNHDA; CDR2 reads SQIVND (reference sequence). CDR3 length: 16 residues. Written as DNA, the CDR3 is TGTGCCAGTAGTATAAAATCCGTGTCGGTTAACACTGAAGCTTTCTTT. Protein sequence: CASSIKSVSVNTEAFF.

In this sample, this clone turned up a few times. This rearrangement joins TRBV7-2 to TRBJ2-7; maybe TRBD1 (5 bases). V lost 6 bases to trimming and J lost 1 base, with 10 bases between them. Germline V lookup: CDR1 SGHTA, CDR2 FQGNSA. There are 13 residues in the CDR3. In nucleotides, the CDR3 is TGTGCCAGCAGTTGGACACAGTCCTACGAGCAGTACTTC. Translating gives CASSWTQSYEQYF.

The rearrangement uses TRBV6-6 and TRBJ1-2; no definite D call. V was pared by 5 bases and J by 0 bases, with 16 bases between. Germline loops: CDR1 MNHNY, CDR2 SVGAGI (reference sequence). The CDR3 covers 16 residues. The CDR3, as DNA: TGTGCCAGCAGTCTCGGACTGGAAGGGTCTAACTATGGCTACACCTTC. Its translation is CASSLGLEGSNYGYTF.

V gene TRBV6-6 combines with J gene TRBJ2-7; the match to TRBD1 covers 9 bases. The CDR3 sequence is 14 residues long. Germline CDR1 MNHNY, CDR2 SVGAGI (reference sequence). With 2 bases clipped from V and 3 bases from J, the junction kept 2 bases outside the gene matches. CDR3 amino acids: CASSYRGQGYEQYF. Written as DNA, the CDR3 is TGTGCCAGCAGTTACAGGGGACAGGGCTACGAGCAGTACTTC.

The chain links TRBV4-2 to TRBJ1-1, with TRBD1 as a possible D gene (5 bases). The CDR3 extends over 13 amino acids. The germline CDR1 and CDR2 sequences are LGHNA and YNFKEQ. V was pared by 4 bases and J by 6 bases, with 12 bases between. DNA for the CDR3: TGTGCCAGCAGCCTAGCTCGGGACTCTGAAGCTTTCTTT. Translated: CASSLARDSEAFF.

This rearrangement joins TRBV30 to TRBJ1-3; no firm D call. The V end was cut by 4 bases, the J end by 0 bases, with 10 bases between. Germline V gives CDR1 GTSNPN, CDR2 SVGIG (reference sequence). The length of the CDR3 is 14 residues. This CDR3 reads CAWNWQISGNTIYF. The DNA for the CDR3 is TGTGCCTGGAATTGGCAGATCTCTGGAAACACCATATATTTT.

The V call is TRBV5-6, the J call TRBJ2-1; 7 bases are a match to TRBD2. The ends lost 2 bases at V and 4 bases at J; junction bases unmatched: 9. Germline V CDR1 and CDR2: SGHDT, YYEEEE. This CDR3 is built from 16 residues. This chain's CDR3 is CASSFVASGLYNEQFF. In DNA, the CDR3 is TGTGCCAGCAGCTTTGTGGCTAGCGGATTATACAATGAGCAGTTCTTC.

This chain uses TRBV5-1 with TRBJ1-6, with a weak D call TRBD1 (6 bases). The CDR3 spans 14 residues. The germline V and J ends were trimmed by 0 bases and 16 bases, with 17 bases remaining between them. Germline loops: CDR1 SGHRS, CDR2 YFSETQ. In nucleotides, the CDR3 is TGCGCCAGCAGCTTGGCCTCGGACAGTTTCCCTCTCCACTTT. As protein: CASSLASDSFPLHF.

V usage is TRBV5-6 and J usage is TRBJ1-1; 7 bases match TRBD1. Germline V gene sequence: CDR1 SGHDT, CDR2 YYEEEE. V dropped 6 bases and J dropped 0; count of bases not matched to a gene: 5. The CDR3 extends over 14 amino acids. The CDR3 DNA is TGTGCCAGCACCCTCAGGGGGATGAACACTGAAGCTTTCTTT. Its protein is CASTLRGMNTEAFF.

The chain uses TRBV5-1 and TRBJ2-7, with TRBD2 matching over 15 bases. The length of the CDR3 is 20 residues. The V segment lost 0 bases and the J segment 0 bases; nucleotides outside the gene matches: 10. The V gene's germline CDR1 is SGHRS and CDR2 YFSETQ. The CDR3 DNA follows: TGCGCCAGCAGCTTGGCCTGGAAGACGGGACTAGCGGGGGGCTCCTACGAGCAGTACTTC. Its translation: CASSLAWKTGLAGGSYEQYF.

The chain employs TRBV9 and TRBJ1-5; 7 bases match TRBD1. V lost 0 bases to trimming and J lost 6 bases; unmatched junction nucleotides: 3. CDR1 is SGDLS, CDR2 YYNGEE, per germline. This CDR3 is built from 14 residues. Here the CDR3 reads CASSVGGGGQPQHF. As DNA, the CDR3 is TGTGCCAGCAGCGTAGGAGGGGGCGGTCAGCCCCAGCATTTT.

CDR3 nucleotides: TGTGCCAGCAGCTTAAAGAGACTAGCGGGGGGGGTTAAGGATGAGCAGTTCTTC. The encoded protein is CASSLKRLAGGVKDEQFF. This chain connects TRBV13 to TRBJ2-1; 14 bases are shared with TRBD2. J gave up 8 bases and V 2 bases, and 11 bases lay outside the gene matches. From germline, CDR1 is PRHDT and CDR2 FYEKMQ (reference sequence). The CDR3 is made up of 18 amino acids.

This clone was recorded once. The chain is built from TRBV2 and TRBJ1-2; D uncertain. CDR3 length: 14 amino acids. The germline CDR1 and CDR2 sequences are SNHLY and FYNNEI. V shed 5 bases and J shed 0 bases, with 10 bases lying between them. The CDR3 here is CASSLLKANYGYTF. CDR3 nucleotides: TGTGCCAGCAGTCTCCTAAAAGCTAACTATGGCTACACCTTC.